This entry lists 17 T cell receptor beta chains sequenced from one sample in a study of shared clonotypes between healthy human individuals. Generated by immunoSEQ multiplex PCR, the TCRdb table keeps only in-frame clones and is missing some. The data contain some 2.3 million clones, approximately 95% of them singletons. Sequencing was performed on naive CD4+ T cells from PBMCs. Subset in this sample: CD45RA+ positively selected. The source of these receptors is a man in his late teens or twenties in good health. Some clones in this sample may be carry-over from other donors' samples.

The chain recombines TRBV5-1 with TRBJ2-2, with TRBD2 as a possible D gene (6 bases). Looked up from germline, CDR1 is SGHRS and CDR2 is YFSETQ. The CDR3 has 14 amino acids. Trimming shortened V by 2 bases and J by 4 bases, and 9 bases separated the two germline ends. This chain's CDR3 is CASSFGGITGELFF. The CDR3 region has the DNA TGCGCCAGCAGCTTCGGGGGAATCACCGGGGAGCTGTTTTTT.

The chain is built from TRBV9 and TRBJ2-1, with TRBD2 matching 11 bases. The germline gives CDR1 SGDLS, CDR2 YYNGEE. CDR3 size: 16 residues. With V trimmed by 3 bases and J by 6 bases, 8 bases remained unmatched. The CDR3 loop reads CASSAGLAGWSNEQFF. The CDR3 DNA reads TGTGCCAGCAGCGCCGGACTAGCGGGTTGGTCCAATGAGCAGTTCTTC.

The rearrangement uses TRBV5-1 and TRBJ1-2; TRBD1 is a possible D gene (6 bases). Germline lookup yields CDR1 SGHRS and CDR2 YFSETQ. Trimming pared 0 bases from V and 6 bases from J, leaving 12 bases between. This CDR3 region has 14 residues. The CDR3 reads CASSLGQEWDGYTF. The CDR3 DNA follows: TGCGCCAGCAGCTTGGGACAGGAGTGGGATGGCTACACCTTC.

V is TRBV5-1 and J is TRBJ2-3; D gene uncertain. Germline CDR1 and CDR2: SGHRS and YFSETQ. Deletions cut 3 bases from V and 0 bases from J, with 14 bases between. CDR3 size: 16 residues. The CDR3 reads CASSSTMAGSTDTQYF. For the CDR3, the DNA is TGCGCCAGCAGCTCGACCATGGCAGGAAGCACAGATACGCAGTATTTT.

This clone was seen only once. The chain couples TRBV5-1 to TRBJ2-2; no definite D call. There are 16 residues in the CDR3. Germline CDR1 and CDR2: SGHRS and YFSETQ. The V end lost 0 bases, the J end lost 5 bases, and 14 bases lay between the germline ends. The CDR3 nucleotides are TGCGCCAGCAGCTTGGCTGGGTTACGATGGACCGGGGAGCTGTTTTTT. This encodes CASSLAGLRWTGELFF.

This clone was found once. The chain links TRBV19 to TRBJ1-5, with D hard to call. The V and J ends lost 8 bases and 0 bases respectively, with 8 bases between them. CDR3 length equals 13 residues. The germline V gene encodes CDR1 LNHDA and CDR2 SQIVND (reference sequence). The CDR3 sequence is CASGDTSNQPQHF. As DNA, the CDR3 is TGTGCCAGTGGAGACACTAGCAATCAGCCCCAGCATTTT.

The chain employs TRBV6-6 and TRBJ2-1, with 7 bases identical to TRBD2. The V gene end was trimmed by 10 bases and the J gene end by 10 bases; junction bases not matched to a gene: 7. This CDR3 has 11 residues. Germline values: CDR1 MNHNY, CDR2 SVGAGI (reference sequence). The CDR3 DNA follows: TGTGCCACTACGAGAGCGGGAGAGCAGTTCTTC. Translated, it gives CATTRAGEQFF.

This clone was detected a few times. The rearrangement joins TRBV6-5 to TRBJ1-5; 7 bases line up with TRBD1. This CDR3 has 12 amino acids. Losses at the gene ends were 5 bases for V and 11 bases for J; bases not matched to a gene: 6. Germline CDR1 and CDR2: MNHEY and SVGAGI. The CDR3 here is CASSVSGGSQHF. The CDR3 DNA reads TGTGCCAGCAGTGTGTCAGGGGGATCCCAGCATTTT.

The V and J genes are TRBV6-1 and TRBJ2-7; 8 nucleotides line up with TRBD2. The V gene end was trimmed by 3 bases and the J gene end by 5 bases; junction bases not matched to a gene: 12. The CDR3 runs 16 residues. Germline V gene data show CDR1 as MNHNS and CDR2 as SASEGT. The CDR3 nucleotides are TGTGCCAGCAGTGATAGGGGCCTGAGCGGGAGAAACGAGCAGTACTTC. It specifies CASSDRGLSGRNEQYF.

This chain joins TRBV20-1 and TRBJ2-7; 9 bases agree with TRBD1. The germline V gene has CDR1 DFQATT and CDR2 SNEGSKA (reference sequence). CDR3 length equals 11 residues. In DNA, the CDR3 is TGCAGCCCGGGACAGGGCTACGAGCAGTACTTC. Translated: CSPGQGYEQYF.

The V gene is TRBV5-8, the J gene TRBJ2-2; 9 nucleotides match TRBD2. The CDR3 sequence is 18 residues long. Per germline, CDR1 SGHTS and CDR2 YDEGEE. J lost 7 bases, V lost 4 bases, and 17 bases had no gene match. The CDR3 loop is CASSPRGAGGKALGELFF. The CDR3 DNA reads as TGTGCCAGCAGCCCTAGAGGAGCGGGAGGCAAGGCCCTCGGGGAGCTGTTTTTT.

This clone was detected only once. V usage is TRBV15 and J usage is TRBJ1-2, with 7 bases matching TRBD1. The CDR3 totals 16 residues. Germline CDR1 and CDR2: LNHNV and YYDKDF (reference sequence). V was pared by 0 bases and J by 0 bases, with 4 bases of the junction left unmatched. Here the CDR3 DNA reads TGTGCCACCAGCAGAGATCCCACAGGGGCTAACTATGGCTACACCTTC. Translation gives CATSRDPTGANYGYTF.

The chain is built from TRBV5-1 and TRBJ2-7; possibly TRBD2 for D (6 bases). Trimming removed 4 bases at V and 0 bases at J, with 14 bases between. CDR1 is SGHRS, CDR2 YFSETQ, per germline. The CDR3 spans 15 residues. For the CDR3, the DNA is TGCGCCAGCAGCCCGGCGGCTAGCGCCTCCTACGAGCAGTACTTC. This codes for CASSPAASASYEQYF.

The J gene is TRBJ2-5, the V gene TRBV5-4; possible D gene TRBD2, 6 bases. The ends were cut back, 6 bases at V and 0 bases at J, with 15 bases in the middle. This CDR3 spans 15 amino acids. Germline V gene data show CDR1 as SGHNT and CDR2 as YYREEE (reference sequence). The CDR3 region is CASTEGGQYQETQYF. In nucleotides, the CDR3 is TGTGCCAGCACGGAGGGAGGCCAATACCAAGAGACCCAGTACTTC. The entire variable domain, with the rest obtained from reference TRBV5-4 and TRBJ2-5, is as follows: ETGVTQSPTHLIKTRGQQVTLRCSSQSGHNTVSWYQQALGQGPQFIFQYYREEENGRGNFPPRFSGLQFPNYSSELNVNALELDDSALYLCASTEGGQYQETQYFGPGTRLLVL.

The chain employs TRBV7-2 and TRBJ2-7, with TRBD1 matching over 11 bases. Germline V gene sequence: CDR1 SGHTA, CDR2 FQGNSA. V lost 4 bases to trimming and J lost 3 bases; unmatched junction nucleotides: 11. The CDR3 is 17 residues long. CDR3 DNA: TGTGCCAGCAGCTCACTAAGACGGGGGACAGGGGGCTACGAGCAGTACTTC. It is translated as CASSSLRRGTGGYEQYF.

This clone was recorded once. This sequence joins TRBV6-4 and TRBJ2-1; 11 bases align to TRBD2. CDR1 is MRHNA, CDR2 SNTAGT, per germline. The ends lost 4 bases at V and 8 bases at J; junction bases unmatched: 7. The CDR3 is made up of 15 amino acids. Here the CDR3 DNA reads TGTGCCAGCAGTGGCGAGACTAGCGGGAAGCATGAGCAGTTCTTC. This gives the protein CASSGETSGKHEQFF.

The rearrangement links TRBV7-3 to TRBJ2-3; D tentatively fits TRBD1 or TRBD2 (6 bases each). CDR3 size: 15 residues. Trimming shortened V by 5 bases and J by 8 bases, and 20 bases separated the two germline ends. Germline CDR1 and CDR2: SGHTA and FQGTGA. CDR3 sequence (DNA): TGTGCCAGCAGCCCCGGCTGGGGGGCACGGGGTACGCAGTATTTT. It yields the protein CASSPGWGARGTQYF.